The source of this T cell receptor (beta chain) is a study of T cell responses to AZD1222 COVID-19 vaccine. The V end was cut by 1 base, the J end by 1 base, with 8 bases between. The CDR3 covers 15 residues. Germline values: CDR1 LGHDT, CDR2 YNNKEL (reference sequence). Sequencing used immunoSEQ multiplex PCR; TCRdb keeps in-frame clones, though not all of them. The sample gives 150,000 or so clones, approximately 94% of which show up once; more than 8.5% is in the top ten. This chain links TRBV3-1 (or the pseudogene TRBV3-2) with TRBJ1-5; D gene ambiguous. The sample here was peripheral blood, taken on day 0 of AZD1222 vaccination. The clonotype was recovered from an adult in good health. CDR3: CASSQGALSNQPQHF. The CDR3 nucleotides read TGTGCCAGCAGCCAAGGGGCTTTGAGCAATCAGCCCCAGCATTTT.